This T cell receptor beta chain is drawn from a study of shared clonotypes between healthy human individuals. Study results and limitations: There were few donors, and this limited the genetic and exposure-history diversity represented. Sampling involved blood alone; tissue repertoires likely differ. Sequencing depth was expected to affect clonotype sharing among donors.

Replicate PCRs were loaded with roughly 300 ng DNA from unsorted PBMC, 30,000 or so T cell genomes. The data were produced by immunoSEQ multiplex PCR, yet TCRdb's version contains in-frame clones alone and is incomplete. This sample has about 520,000 clones, with around 80% found just once. The sample holds a few counts of this clone. Its antigen is unknown. The clonotype originates from a woman aged 40 to 49 in good health. Some clones in this sample may be carry-over from other donors' samples. Sequenced material: PBMCs.

As DNA, the CDR3 is TGTGCCAGCAGCTCCCCACCGGGGGAGACCCAGTACTTC. Translating gives CASSSPPGETQYF. V and J are TRBV9 and TRBJ2-5; a weak D match, TRBD2 (5 bases). The ends were cut back, 4 bases at V and 5 bases at J, with 12 bases in the middle. Germline loops: CDR1 SGDLS, CDR2 YYNGEE. This CDR3 is built from 13 residues.